This T cell receptor beta chain emerged from a study of control samples from healthy donors and cancer patients. The germline gives CDR1 SGDLS, CDR2 YYNGEE. CDR3 length: 13 residues. V dropped 4 bases and J dropped 5 bases, with 13 bases sitting between them. Assay used: immunoSEQ multiplex PCR; TCRdb lists only in-frame clones, some missing. The sample yields around 80,000 clones, roughly 89% seen once. The count of this clone is one. The sequence derives from a man aged 45-65 years in good health. The V and J genes are TRBV9 and TRBJ2-7; D is undetermined. The sequencing input was blood. The CDR3 bases are TGTGCCAGCAGCAGCCGGACGGCGGACGAGCAGTACTTC. This encodes CASSSRTADEQYF.